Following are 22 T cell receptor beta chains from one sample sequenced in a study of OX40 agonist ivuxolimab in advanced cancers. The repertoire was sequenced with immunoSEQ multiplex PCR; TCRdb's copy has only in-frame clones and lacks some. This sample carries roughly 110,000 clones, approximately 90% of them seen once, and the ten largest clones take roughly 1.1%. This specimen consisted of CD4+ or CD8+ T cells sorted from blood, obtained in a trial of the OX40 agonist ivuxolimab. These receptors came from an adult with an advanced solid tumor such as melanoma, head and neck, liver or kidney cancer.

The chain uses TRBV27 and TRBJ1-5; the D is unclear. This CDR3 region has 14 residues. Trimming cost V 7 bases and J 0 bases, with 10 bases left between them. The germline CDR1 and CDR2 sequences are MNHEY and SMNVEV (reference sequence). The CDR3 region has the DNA TGTGCCAGCAATCCTCGGATTAGCAATCAGCCCCAGCATTTT. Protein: CASNPRISNQPQHF.

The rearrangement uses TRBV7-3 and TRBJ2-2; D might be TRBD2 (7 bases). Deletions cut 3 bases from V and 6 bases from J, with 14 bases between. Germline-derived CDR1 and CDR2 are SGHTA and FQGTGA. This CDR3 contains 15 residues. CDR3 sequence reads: CASSFGGGGAGELFF. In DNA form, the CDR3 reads TGTGCCAGCAGCTTCGGGGGCGGGGGCGCCGGGGAGCTGTTTTTT.

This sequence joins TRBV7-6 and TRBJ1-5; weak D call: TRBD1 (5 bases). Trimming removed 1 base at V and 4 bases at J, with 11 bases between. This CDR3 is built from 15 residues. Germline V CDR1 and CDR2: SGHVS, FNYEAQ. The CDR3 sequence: CASSLDGGGNQPQHF. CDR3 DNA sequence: TGTGCCAGCAGCTTAGATGGGGGAGGGAATCAGCCCCAGCATTTT.

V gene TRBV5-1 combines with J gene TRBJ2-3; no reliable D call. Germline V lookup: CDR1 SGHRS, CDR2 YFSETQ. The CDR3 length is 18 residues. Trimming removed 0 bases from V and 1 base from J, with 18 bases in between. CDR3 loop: CASSLASIWVRGTDTQYF. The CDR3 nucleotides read TGCGCCAGCAGCTTGGCCTCGATATGGGTTAGGGGCACAGATACGCAGTATTTT.

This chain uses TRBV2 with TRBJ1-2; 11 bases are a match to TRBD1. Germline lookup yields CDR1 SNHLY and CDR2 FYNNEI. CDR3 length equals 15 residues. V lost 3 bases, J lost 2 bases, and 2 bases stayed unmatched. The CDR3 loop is CASSERDRGNYGYTF. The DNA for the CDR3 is TGTGCCAGCAGTGAGAGGGACAGGGGGAACTATGGCTACACCTTC.

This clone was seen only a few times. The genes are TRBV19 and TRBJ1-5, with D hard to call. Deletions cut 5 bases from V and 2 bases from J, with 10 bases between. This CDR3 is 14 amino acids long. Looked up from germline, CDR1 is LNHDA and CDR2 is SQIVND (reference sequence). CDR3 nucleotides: TGTGCCAGTAGTTGGGAGGCGGGCAATCAGCCCCAGCATTTT. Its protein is CASSWEAGNQPQHF.

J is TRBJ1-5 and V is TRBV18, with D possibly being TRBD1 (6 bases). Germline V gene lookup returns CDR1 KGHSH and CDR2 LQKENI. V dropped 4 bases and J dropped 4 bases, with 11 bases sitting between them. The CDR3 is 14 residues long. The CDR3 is CASSQGGGNQPQHF. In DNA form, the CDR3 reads TGTGCCAGCTCACAGGGGGGAGGTAATCAGCCCCAGCATTTT.

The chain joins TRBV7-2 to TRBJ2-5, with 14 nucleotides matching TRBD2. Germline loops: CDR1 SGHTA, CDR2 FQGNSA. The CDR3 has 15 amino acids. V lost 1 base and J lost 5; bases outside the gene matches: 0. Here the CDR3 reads CASSLGTSGRETQYF. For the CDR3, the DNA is TGTGCCAGCAGCTTAGGGACTAGCGGGAGGGAGACCCAGTACTTC. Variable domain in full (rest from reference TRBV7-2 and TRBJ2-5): GAGVSQSPSNKVTEKGKDVELRCDPISGHTALYWYRQSLGQGLEFLIYFQGNSAPDKSGLPSDRFSAERTGGSVSTLTIQRTQQEDSAVYLCASSLGTSGRETQYFGPGTRLLVL.

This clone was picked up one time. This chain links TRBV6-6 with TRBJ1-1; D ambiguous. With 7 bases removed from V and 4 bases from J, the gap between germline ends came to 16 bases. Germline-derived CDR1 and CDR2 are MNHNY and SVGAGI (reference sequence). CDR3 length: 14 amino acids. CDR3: CASTLDVYGTEAFF. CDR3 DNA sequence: TGTGCCAGCACTCTAGACGTGTACGGCACTGAAGCTTTCTTT.

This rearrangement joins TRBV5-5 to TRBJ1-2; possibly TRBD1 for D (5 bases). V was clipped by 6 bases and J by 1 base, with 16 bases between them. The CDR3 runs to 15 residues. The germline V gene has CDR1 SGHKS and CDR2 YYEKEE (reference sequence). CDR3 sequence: CASTFILDINYGYTF. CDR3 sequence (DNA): TGTGCCAGCACCTTTATTCTGGACATTAACTATGGCTACACCTTC.

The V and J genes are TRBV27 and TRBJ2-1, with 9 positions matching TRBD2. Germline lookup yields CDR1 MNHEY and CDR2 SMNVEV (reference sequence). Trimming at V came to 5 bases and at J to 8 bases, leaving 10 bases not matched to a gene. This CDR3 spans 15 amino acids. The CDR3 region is CASSRRPSGNDEQFF. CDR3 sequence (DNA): TGTGCCAGCAGTCGAAGGCCTAGCGGGAACGATGAGCAGTTCTTC.

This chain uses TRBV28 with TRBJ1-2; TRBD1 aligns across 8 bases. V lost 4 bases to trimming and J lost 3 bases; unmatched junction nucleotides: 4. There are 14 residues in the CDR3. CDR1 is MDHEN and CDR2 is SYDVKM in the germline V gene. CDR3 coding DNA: TGTGCCAGCAGTTCCCACAGGGGGTACTATGGCTACACCTTC. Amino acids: CASSSHRGYYGYTF.

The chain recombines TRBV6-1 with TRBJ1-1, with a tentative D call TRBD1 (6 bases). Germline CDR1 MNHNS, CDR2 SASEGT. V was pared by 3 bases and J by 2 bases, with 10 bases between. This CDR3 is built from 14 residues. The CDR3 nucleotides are TGTGCCAGCAGTGACACGGACAGAAACACTGAAGCTTTCTTT. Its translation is CASSDTDRNTEAFF.

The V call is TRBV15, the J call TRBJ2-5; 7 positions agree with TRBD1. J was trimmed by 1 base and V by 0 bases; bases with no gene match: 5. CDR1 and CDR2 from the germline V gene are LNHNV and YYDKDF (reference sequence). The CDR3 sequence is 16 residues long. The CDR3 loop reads CATSRDAGGSQETQYF. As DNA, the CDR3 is TGTGCCACCAGCAGAGACGCAGGGGGAAGCCAAGAGACCCAGTACTTC.

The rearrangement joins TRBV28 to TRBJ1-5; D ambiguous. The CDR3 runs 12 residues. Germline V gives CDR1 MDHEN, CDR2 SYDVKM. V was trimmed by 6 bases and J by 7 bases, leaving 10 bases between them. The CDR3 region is CASSPRRQPQHF. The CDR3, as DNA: TGTGCCAGCAGCCCAAGACGACAGCCCCAGCATTTT.

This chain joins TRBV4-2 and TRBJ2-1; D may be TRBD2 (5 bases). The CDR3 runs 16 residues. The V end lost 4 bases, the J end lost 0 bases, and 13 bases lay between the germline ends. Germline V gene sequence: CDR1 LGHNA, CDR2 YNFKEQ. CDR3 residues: CASSRLTQSSYNEQFF. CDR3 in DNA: TGTGCCAGCAGCCGACTAACACAGAGCTCCTACAATGAGCAGTTCTTC.

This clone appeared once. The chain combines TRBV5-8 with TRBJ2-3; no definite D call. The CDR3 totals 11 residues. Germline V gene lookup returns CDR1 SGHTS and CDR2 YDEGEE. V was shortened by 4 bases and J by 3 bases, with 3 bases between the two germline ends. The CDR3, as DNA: TGTGCCAGCAGCCGAACAGATACGCAGTATTTT. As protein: CASSRTDTQYF.

The CDR3 loop is CASSPTYQETQYF. The CDR3 DNA reads TGTGCCAGCAGCCCTACGTACCAAGAGACCCAGTACTTC. This rearrangement joins TRBV5-4 to TRBJ2-5; no clear D. CDR1 and CDR2 from the germline V gene are SGHNT and YYREEE (reference sequence). Trimming pared 4 bases from V and 0 bases from J, leaving 7 bases between. The CDR3 has 13 residues. Filled out from reference TRBV5-4 and TRBJ2-5, the complete variable domain reads ETGVTQSPTHLIKTRGQQVTLRCSSQSGHNTVSWYQQALGQGPQFIFQYYREEENGRGNFPPRFSGLQFPNYSSELNVNALELDDSALYLCASSPTYQETQYFGPGTRLLVL.

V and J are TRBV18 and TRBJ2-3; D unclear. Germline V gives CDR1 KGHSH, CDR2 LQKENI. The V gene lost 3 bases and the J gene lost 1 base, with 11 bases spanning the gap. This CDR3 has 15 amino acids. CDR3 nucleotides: TGTGCCAGCTCACCGATTGGGCAGCGCACAGATACGCAGTATTTT. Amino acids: CASSPIGQRTDTQYF.

As DNA, the CDR3 is TGTGCCAGCAGTGAATTTGTGGGCTGGAAAAGGGCAGTACCCGGGGAGCTGTTTTTT. It encodes CASSEFVGWKRAVPGELFF. The chain combines TRBV2 with TRBJ2-2, with unresolved D. The V end lost 2 bases, the J end lost 6 bases, and 25 bases lay between the germline ends. Germline CDR1 is SNHLY and CDR2 is FYNNEI. The CDR3 runs 19 residues.

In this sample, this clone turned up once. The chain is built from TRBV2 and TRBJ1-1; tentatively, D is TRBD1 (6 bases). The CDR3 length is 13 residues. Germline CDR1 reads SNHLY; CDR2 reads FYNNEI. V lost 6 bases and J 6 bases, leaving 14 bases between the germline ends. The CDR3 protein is CASRETGTAEAFF. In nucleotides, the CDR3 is TGTGCCAGCAGAGAAACAGGGACCGCTGAAGCTTTCTTT.

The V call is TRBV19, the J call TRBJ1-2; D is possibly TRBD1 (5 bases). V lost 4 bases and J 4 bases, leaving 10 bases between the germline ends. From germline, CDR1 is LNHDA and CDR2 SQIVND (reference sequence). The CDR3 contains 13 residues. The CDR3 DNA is TGTGCCAGTAGTAGGGTGGGGCTCTATGGCTACACCTTC. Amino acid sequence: CASSRVGLYGYTF.